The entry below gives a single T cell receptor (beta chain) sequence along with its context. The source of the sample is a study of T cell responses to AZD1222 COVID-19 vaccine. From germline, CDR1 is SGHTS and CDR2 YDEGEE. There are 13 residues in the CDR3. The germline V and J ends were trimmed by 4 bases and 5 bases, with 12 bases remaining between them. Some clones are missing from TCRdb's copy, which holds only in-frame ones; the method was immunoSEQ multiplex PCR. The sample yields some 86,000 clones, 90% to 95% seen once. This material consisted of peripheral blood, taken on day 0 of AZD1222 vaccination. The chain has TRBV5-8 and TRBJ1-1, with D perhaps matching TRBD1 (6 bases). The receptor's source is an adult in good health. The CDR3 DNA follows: TGTGCCAGCAGCCAAACAGGGTTGACTGAAGCTTTCTTT. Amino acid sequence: CASSQTGLTEAFF.